This T cell receptor beta chain was retrieved from a study of blood T cell repertoires in COVID-19. Study-level background: Samples representing acute and convalescent COVID-19 were sourced from the United States, Italy and Spain.

This CDR3 comprises 17 residues. The V segment lost 3 bases and the J segment 4 bases; nucleotides outside the gene matches: 10. Germline loops: CDR1 GTSNPN, CDR2 SVGIG (reference sequence). This clone was recorded only once. Original handling: Using reference gene primer amplification, nucleated cell counts were estimated. TCRdb's copy holds only in-frame clones and misses some; the assay was immunoSEQ multiplex PCR. V, J and clone size were drawn from that table, and D and trimming were deduced from the DNA. In the table there are some 200,000 clones, 85% of which are singletons. Seattle patient enrollment occurred during active infection, with longitudinal follow-up thereafter.

The sequence was obtained from a man aged 55 to 69 with COVID-19, enrolled during active disease. Sequencing input: peripheral blood. The gene calls are TRBV30 and TRBJ2-2, with 11 bases aligning to TRBD2. The CDR3, as DNA: TGTGCCTGGAGCATCGGTAGCGGGAGGGCGGTCACCGGGGAGCTGTTTTTT. It encodes CAWSIGSGRAVTGELFF.